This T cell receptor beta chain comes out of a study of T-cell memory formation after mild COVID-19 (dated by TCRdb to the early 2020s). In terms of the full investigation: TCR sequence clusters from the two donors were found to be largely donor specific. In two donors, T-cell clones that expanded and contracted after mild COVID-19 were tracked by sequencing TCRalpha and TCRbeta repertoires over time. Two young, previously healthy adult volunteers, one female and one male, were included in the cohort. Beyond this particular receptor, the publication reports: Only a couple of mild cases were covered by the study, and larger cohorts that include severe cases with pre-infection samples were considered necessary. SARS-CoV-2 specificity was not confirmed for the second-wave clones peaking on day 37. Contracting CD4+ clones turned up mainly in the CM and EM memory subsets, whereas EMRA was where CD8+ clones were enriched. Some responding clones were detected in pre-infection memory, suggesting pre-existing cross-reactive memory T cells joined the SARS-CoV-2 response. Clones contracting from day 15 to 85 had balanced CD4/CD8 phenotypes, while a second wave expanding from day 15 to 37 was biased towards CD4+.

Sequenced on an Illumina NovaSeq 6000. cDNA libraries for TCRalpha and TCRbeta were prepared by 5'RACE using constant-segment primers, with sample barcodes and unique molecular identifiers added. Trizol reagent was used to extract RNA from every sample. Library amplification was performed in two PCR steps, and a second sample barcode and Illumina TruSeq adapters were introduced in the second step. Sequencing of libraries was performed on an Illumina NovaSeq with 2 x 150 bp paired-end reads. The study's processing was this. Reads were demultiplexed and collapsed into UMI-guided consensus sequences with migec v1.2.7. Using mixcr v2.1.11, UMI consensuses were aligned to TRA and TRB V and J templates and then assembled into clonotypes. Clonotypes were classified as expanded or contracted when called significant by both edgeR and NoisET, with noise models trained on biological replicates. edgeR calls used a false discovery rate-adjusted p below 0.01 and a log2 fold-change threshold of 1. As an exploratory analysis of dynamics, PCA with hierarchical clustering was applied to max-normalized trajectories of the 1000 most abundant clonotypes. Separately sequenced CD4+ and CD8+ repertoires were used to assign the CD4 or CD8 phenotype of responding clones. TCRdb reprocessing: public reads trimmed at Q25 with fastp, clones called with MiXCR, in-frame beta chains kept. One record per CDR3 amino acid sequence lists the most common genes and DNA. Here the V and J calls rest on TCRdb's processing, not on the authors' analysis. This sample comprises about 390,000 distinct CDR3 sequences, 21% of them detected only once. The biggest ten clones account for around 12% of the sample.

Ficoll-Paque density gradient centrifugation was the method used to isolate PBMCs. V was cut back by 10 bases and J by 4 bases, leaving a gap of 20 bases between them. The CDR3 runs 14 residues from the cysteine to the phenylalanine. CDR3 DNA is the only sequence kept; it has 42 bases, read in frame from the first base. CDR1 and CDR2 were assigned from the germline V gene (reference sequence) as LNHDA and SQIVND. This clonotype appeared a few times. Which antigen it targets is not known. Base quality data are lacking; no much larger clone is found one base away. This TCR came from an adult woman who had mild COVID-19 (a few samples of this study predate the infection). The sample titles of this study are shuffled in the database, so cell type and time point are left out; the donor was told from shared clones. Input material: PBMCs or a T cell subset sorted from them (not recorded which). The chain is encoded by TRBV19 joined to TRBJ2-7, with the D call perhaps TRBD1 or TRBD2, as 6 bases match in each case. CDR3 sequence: CATSEGGSLYEQYF. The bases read TGTGCCACCAGCGAGGGGGGAAGCCTGTACGAGCAGTACTTC. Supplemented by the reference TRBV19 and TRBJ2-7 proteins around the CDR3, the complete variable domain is DGGITQSPKYLFRKEGQNVTLSCEQNLNHDAMYWYRQDPGQGLRLIYYSQIVNDFQKGDIAEGYSVSREKKESFPLTVTSAQKNPTAFYLCATSEGGSLYEQYFGPGTRLTVT.